The text below deals with one T cell receptor (beta chain). Its specificity is unknown. The junction departs from the called germline gene at one end, perhaps through a read error. Germline CDR1 is SEHNR and CDR2 is FQNEAQ (reference sequence). The CDR3 spans 17 residues. The sample comes from a study of blood T cells in healthy people across ages. Whole-study findings and limits: Donor CMV status, an unknown factor, possibly confounded changes in expanded clonotypes. TCR beta diversity correlated strongly with naive T cell percentage.

The use of a sample-barcoded 5' primer and a J-beta primer mix characterized a second PCR of about 7 to 12 cycles. Each sample yielded at least 2.5 million CDR3-containing paired-end reads. TCRdb independently ran MiXCR on the 5' RACE reads; one entry per CDR3 protein. Of 650,000 to 1,000,000 distinct CDR3 sequences listed, around 36% were seen once; the top ten hold about an eighth. This sequence originates from a man younger than 35 in good health. The sequenced sample consisted of blood. This sequence joins TRBV7-9 and TRBJ1-2, with 8 bases matching TRBD1. CDR3 amino acids: CASSSPGQEGHGYDYTF. The CDR3 DNA sequence: TGTGCCAGTAGCTCGCCGGGACAGGAAGGTCACGGCTATGACTACACCTTC.